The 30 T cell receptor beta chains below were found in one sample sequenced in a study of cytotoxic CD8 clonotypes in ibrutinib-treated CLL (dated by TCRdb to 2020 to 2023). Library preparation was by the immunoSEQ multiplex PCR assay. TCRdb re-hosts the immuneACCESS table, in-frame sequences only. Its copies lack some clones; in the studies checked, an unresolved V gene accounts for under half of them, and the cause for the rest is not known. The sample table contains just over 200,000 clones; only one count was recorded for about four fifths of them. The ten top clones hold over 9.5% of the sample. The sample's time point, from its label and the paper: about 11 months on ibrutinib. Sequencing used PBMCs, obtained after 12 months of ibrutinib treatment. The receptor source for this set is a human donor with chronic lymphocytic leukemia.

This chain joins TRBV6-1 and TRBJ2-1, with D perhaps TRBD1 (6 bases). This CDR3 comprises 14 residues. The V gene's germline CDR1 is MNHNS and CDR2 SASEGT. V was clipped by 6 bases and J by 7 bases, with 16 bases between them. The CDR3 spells CASRPSTGPNEQFF. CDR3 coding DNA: TGTGCCAGCAGGCCGTCAACAGGGCCGAATGAGCAGTTCTTC.

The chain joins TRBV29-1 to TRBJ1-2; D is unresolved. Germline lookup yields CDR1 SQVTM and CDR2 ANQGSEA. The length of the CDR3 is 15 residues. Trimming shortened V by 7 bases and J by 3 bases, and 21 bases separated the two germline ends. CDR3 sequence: CSAAATYLGDYGYTF. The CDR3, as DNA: TGCAGCGCCGCCGCCACTTACCTAGGAGACTATGGCTACACCTTC.

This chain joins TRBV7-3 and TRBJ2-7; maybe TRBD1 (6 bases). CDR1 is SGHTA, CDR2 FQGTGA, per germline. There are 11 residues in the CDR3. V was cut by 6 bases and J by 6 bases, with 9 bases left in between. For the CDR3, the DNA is TGTGCCAGCAGTGGGGGCCGCGAGCAGTACTTC. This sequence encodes CASSGGREQYF.

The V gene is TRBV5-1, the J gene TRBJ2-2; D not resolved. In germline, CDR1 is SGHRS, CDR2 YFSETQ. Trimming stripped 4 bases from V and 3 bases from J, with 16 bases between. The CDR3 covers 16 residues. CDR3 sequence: CASSPLTLDHTGELFF. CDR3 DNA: TGCGCCAGCAGCCCGCTTACTTTAGACCACACCGGGGAGCTGTTTTTT.

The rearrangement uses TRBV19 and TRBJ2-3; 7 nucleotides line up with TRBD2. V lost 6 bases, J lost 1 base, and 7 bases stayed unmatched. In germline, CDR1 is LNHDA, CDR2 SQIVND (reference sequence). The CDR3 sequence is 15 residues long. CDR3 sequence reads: CASSGFLAGTDTQYF. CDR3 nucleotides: TGTGCCAGTAGCGGCTTTCTAGCGGGCACAGATACGCAGTATTTT.

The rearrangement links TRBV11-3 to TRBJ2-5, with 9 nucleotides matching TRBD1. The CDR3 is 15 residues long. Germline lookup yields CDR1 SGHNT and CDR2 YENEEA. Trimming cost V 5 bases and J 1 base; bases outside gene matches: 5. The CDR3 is CASSPGTGSQETQYF. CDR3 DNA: TGTGCCAGCAGCCCCGGGACAGGGAGCCAAGAGACCCAGTACTTC.

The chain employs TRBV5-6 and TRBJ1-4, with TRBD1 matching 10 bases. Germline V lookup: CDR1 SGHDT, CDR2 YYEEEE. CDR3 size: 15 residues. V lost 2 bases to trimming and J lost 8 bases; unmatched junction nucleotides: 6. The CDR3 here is CASSFGTGAGEKLFF. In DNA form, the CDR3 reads TGTGCCAGCAGCTTCGGGACAGGGGCAGGGGAAAAACTGTTTTTT.

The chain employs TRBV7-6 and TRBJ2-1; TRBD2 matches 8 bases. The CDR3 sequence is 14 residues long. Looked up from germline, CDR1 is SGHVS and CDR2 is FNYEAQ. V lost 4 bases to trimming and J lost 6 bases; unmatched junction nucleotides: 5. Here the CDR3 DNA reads TGTGCCAGCAGCTCCCGGGGGGGCGGCAATGAGCAGTTCTTC. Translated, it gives CASSSRGGGNEQFF.

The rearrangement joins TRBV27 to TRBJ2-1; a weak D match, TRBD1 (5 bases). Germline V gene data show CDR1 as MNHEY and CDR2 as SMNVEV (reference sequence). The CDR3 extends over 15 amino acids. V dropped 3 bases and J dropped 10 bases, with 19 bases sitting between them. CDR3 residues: CASSFDSGPGWEQFF. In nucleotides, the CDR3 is TGTGCCAGCAGTTTCGACAGTGGGCCGGGTTGGGAGCAGTTCTTC.

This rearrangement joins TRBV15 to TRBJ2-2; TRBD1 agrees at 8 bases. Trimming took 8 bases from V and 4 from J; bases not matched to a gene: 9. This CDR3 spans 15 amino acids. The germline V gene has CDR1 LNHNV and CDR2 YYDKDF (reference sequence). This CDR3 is CATRAGGIGTGELFF. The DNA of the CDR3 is TGTGCCACCCGGGCAGGGGGCATTGGCACCGGGGAGCTGTTTTTT. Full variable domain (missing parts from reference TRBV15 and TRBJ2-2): DAMVIQNPRYQVTQFGKPVTLSCSQTLNHNVMYWYQQKSSQAPKLLFHYYDKDFNNEADTPDNFQSRRPNTSFCFLDIRSPGLGDTAMYLCATRAGGIGTGELFFGEGSRLTVL.

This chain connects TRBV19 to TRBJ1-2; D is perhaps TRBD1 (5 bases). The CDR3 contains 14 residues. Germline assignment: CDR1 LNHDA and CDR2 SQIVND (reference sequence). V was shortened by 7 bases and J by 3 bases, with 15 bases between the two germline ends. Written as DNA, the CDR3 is TGTGCCAGTATCTTTACCGGGACGGACTATGGCTACACCTTC. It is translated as CASIFTGTDYGYTF.

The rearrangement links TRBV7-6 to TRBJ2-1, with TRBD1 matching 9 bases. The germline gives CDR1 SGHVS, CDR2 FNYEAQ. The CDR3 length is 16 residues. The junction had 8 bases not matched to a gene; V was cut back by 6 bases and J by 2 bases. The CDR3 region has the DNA TGTGCCAGCAGAGAACAGGGGGCTTCTACCTACAATGAGCAGTTCTTC. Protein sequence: CASREQGASTYNEQFF.

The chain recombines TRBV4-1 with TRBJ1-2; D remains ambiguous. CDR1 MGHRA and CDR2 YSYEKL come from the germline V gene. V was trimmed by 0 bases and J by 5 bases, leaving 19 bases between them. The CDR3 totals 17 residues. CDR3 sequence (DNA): TGCGCCAGCAGCCAAGATCCGGTGACGGTTCCTAGGTATGGCTACACCTTC. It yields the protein CASSQDPVTVPRYGYTF.

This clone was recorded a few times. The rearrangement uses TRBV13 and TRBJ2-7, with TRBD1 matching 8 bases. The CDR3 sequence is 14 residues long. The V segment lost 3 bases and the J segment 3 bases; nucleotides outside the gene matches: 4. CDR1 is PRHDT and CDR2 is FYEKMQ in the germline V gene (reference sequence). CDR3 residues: CASSFTGGNYEQYF. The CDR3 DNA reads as TGTGCCAGCAGCTTCACAGGGGGAAACTACGAGCAGTACTTC.

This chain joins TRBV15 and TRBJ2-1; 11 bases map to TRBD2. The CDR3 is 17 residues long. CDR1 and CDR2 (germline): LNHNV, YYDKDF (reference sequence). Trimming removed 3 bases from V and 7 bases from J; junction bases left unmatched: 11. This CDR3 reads CATSRRGSGGARNEQFF. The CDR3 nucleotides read TGTGCCACCAGCAGGCGAGGTAGCGGGGGGGCCCGGAATGAGCAGTTCTTC.

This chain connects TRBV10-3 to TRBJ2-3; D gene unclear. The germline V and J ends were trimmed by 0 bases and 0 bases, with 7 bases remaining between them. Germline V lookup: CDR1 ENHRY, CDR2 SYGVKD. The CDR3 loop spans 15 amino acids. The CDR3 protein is CAISESGWSTDTQYF. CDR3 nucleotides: TGTGCCATCAGTGAGTCTGGCTGGAGCACAGATACGCAGTATTTT.

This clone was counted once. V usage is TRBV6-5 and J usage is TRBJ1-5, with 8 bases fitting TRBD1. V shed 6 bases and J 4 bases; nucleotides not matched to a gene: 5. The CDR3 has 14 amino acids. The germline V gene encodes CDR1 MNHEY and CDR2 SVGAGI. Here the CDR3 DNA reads TGTGCCAGCAGCCCAGGGGGCGCGAATCAGCCCCAGCATTTT. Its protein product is CASSPGGANQPQHF.

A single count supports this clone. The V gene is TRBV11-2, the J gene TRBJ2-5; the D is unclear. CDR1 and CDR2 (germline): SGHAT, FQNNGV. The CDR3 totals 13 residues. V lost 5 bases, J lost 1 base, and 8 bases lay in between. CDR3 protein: CASSPGPQETQYF. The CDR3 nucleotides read TGTGCCAGCAGCCCCGGGCCCCAAGAGACCCAGTACTTC.

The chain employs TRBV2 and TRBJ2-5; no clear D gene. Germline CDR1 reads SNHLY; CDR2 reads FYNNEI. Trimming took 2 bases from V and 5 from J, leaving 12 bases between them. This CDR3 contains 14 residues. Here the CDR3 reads CASSERQTRETQYF. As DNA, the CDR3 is TGTGCCAGCAGTGAACGACAAACCCGGGAGACCCAGTACTTC.

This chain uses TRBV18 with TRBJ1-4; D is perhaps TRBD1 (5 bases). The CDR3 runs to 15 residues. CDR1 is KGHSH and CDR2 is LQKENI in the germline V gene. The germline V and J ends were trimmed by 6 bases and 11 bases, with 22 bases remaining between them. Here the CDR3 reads CASSPGTGNGGKLFF. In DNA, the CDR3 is TGTGCCAGCTCGCCTGGGACCGGCAATGGTGGGAAACTGTTTTTT.

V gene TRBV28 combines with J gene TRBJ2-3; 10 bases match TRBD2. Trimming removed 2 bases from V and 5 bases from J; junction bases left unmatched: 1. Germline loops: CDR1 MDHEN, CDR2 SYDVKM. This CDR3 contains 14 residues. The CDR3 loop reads CASSLPSGRDTQYF. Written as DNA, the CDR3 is TGTGCCAGCAGTTTACCTAGCGGGAGAGATACGCAGTATTTT.

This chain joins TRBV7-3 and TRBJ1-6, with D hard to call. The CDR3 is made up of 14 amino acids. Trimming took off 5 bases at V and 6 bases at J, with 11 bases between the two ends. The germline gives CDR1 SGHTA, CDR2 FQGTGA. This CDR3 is CASSTREGNSPLHF. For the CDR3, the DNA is TGTGCCAGCAGCACCCGAGAGGGTAATTCACCCCTCCACTTT.

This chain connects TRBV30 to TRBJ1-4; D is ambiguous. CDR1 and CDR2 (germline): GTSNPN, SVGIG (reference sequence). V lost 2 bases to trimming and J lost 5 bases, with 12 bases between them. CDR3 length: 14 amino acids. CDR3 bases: TGTGCCTGGAGTACATGGACCGCGAATGAAAAACTGTTTTTT. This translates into CAWSTWTANEKLFF.

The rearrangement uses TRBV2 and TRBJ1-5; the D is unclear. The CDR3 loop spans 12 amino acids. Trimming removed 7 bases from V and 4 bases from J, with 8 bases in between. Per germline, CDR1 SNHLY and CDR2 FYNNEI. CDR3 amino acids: CASTGTNQPQHF. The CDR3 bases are TGTGCCAGCACCGGAACGAATCAGCCCCAGCATTTT.

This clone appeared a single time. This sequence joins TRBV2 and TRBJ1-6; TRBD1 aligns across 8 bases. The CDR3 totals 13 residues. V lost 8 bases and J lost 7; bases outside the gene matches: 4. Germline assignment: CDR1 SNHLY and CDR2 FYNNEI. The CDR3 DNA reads TGTGCCAGCCGACAGGGGTGGAATTCACCCCTCCACTTT. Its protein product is CASRQGWNSPLHF.

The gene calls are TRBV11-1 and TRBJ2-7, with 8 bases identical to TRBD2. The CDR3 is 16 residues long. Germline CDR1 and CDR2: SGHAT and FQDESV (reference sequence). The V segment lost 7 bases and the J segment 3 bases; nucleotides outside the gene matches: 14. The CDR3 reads CASTLTGAGGLYEQYF. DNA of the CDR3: TGTGCCAGCACCCTTACCGGGGCGGGAGGTCTCTACGAGCAGTACTTC.

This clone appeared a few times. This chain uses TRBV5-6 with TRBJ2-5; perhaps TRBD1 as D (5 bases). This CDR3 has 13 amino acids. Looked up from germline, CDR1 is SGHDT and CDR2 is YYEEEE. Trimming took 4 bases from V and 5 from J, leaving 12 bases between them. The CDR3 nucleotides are TGTGCCAGCAGCCGCTGGGGCGGTGAGACCCAGTACTTC. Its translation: CASSRWGGETQYF.

The CDR3 loop is CASSIDTGLNTEAFF. DNA of the CDR3: TGTGCCAGTAGTATAGATACGGGACTGAACACTGAAGCTTTCTTT. The chain carries TRBV19 and TRBJ1-1, with D possibly TRBD1 on 5 matching bases. The V and J ends lost 0 bases and 0 bases respectively, with 8 bases between them. In germline, CDR1 is LNHDA, CDR2 SQIVND (reference sequence). This CDR3 has 15 amino acids.

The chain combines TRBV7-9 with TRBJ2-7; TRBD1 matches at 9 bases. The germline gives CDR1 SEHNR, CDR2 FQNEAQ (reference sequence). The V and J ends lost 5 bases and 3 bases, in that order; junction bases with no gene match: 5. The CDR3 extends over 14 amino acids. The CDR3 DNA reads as TGTGCCAGCAGCGAACAGGGGGCCTACTACGAGCAGTACTTC. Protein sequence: CASSEQGAYYEQYF.

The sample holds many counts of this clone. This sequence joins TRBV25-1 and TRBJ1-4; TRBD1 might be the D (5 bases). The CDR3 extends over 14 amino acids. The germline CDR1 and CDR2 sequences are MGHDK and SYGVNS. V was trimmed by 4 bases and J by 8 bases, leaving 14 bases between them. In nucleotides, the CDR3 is TGTGCCAGCAGTGCAGGGCCGGTGGGGGAAAAACTGTTTTTT. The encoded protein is CASSAGPVGEKLFF.